This T cell receptor (beta chain) was identified in a study of T cell repertoires in aging, cancer and after chemotherapy. Overall study: Paired samples before and after chemotherapy came from glioblastoma patients receiving temozolomide-based therapy.

Overall study findings and caveats: Immunological memory after chemotherapy cannot be judged from the repertoire data. Across the chemotherapy interval, each cancer cohort showed higher median generation probability, suggesting thymic rebound.

Germline V gene data show CDR1 as KGHDR and CDR2 as SFDVKD. V lost 0 bases and J 2 bases, leaving 6 bases between the germline ends. The CDR3 extends over 14 amino acids. Multiplex touch-down PCR with TRB-A/B primers amplified rearranged V-D-J TRB sequences. MiXCR, applied by TCRdb to the multiplex PCR reads, yields one record per CDR3 protein. The sample carries some 3,800 distinct CDR3 sequences, over 25% recorded once. This clonotype was counted a few times. What it binds is not known. Peripheral blood genomic DNA, not sorted cells or RNA, was the template. The genes are TRBV24-1 and TRBJ1-2, with D maybe TRBD1 (6 bases). This clonotype was sampled from a human donor with a solid tumor. The sequencing input was blood. The CDR3 sequence is CATSDLQGNYGYTF. The CDR3 DNA sequence: TGTGCCACCAGTGATTTGCAGGGGAACTATGGCTACACCTTC.